These T cell receptor beta chains were read from a single sample in a study of early T cells in non-severe SARS-CoV-2 infection. TCRdb processed the 5' RACE reads anew with MiXCR; each CDR3 protein has one entry. The table records 70,000 or so distinct CDR3 sequences, around 9.1% of them present only once. The sequences come from whole blood, collected at baseline. The receptors originated from an adult who was a healthcare worker with PCR-confirmed SARS-CoV-2 infection or an uninfected control (not recorded which). CDR3s include the opening cysteine and the closing phenylalanine or tryptophan. The D gene is left open where the match is weak. Size is omitted from some rows. Given values are once, few, many or a class for expanded clones.

TGTGCCAGCAGTTACTCGCCCCACGGGGAGCTGTTTTTT	CASSYSPHGELFF	NA	NA	TRBJ2-2	TRBV6-6
TGTGCCAGCAGCTCCCTGACAGGGGGCCGCTCCTACGAGCAGTACTTC	CASSSLTGGRSYEQYF	TRBD1	many	TRBJ2-7	TRBV7-9
TGTGCCAGCAGCCTCACTAGCGGAGTAATGATGGGGGAGCTGTTTTTT	CASSLTSGVMMGELFF	TRBD2	few	TRBJ2-2	TRBV14
TGTGCCAGCAGCCCCCGGACGGCGAACACCGGGGAGCTGTTTTTT	CASSPRTANTGELFF	NA	NA	TRBJ2-2	TRBV4-2
TGCAGCGTTCGGCAGGGTGAAAAGCAGTACTTC	CSVRQGEKQYF	NA	few	TRBJ2-7	TRBV29-1
TGTGCCAGTAGTATTGGACTAGCGGGGAAAGAGACCCAGTACTTC	CASSIGLAGKETQYF	TRBD2	many	TRBJ2-5	TRBV19
TGTGCCAGCAGCGCCAGGACGGGTTCCGCCCAGCATTTT	CASSARTGSAQHF	NA	NA	TRBJ1-5	TRBV9
TGTGCCATCAGCCTGTGGCCAAACGAGACAGATACGCAGTATTTT	CAISLWPNETDTQYF	NA	NA	TRBJ2-3	TRBV10-3
TGTGCCAGCAGCCCACTAGCGGGGAACCAAGAGACCCAGTACTTC	CASSPLAGNQETQYF	TRBD2	few	TRBJ2-5	TRBV12-3/TRBV12-4
TGTGCCAGCAGTTTAGGCTGGCAGGTTAAGTCACCCCTCCACTTT	CASSLGWQVKSPLHF	NA	few	TRBJ1-6	TRBV12-3/TRBV12-4
TGTGCCAGCAGTTTCTACCGGGACAGGGTATACGAGCAGTACTTC	CASSFYRDRVYEQYF	TRBD1	many	TRBJ2-7	TRBV12-3/TRBV12-4
TGTGCCAGCAGCGGGGGAGCCGGGGAGCTGTTTTTT	CASSGGAGELFF	NA	few	TRBJ2-2	TRBV9
TGTGCCAGCAGCGAATGGGACCGGAACACAGATACGCAGTATTTT	CASSEWDRNTDTQYF	NA	NA	TRBJ2-3	TRBV9
TGCGCCAGCAGCCAGATGGGACTAGCGGGGCCGAGCTCCTACGAGCAGTACTTC	CASSQMGLAGPSSYEQYF	TRBD2	many	TRBJ2-7	TRBV4-1
TGTGCCAGCAGCTCAATGCCAGGCGATTACGAGCAGTACTTC	CASSSMPGDYEQYF	NA	NA	TRBJ2-7	TRBV7-3
TGTGCCAGCAGCTTGAGGACTAGCGGGGGGACCACAGATACGCAGTATTTT	CASSLRTSGGTTDTQYF	TRBD2	NA	TRBJ2-3	TRBV11-3
TGTGCCAGCGGCTTCAGGGAGAGGAATTCACCCCTCCACTTT	CASGFRERNSPLHF	NA	few	TRBJ1-6	TRBV7-2
TGCAGCATAAGTTATAGGGGCCTAGGAAAAAAGCAGTACTTC	CSISYRGLGKKQYF	NA	many	TRBJ2-7	TRBV29-1
TGTGCCAGCAGTCCCATGGGACGCCACACTGAAGCTTTCTTT	CASSPMGRHTEAFF	NA	NA	TRBJ1-1	TRBV25-1
TGCAGTGCTAGATACAGCTACACCGGGGAGCTGTTTTTT	CSARYSYTGELFF	NA	few	TRBJ2-2	TRBV20-1
TGTGCCAGCAGAGAGGCTTCGTCCGGGGAGCTGTTTTTT	CASREASSGELFF	NA	NA	TRBJ2-2	TRBV2
TGTGCCAGCAGCTTGAGGTTAGCGGGGCAAGAGACCCAGTACTTC	CASSLRLAGQETQYF	TRBD2	many	TRBJ2-5	TRBV7-2
TGTGCCAGCAGCCCCGTGGGGCCACCGGACACCGGGGAGCTGTTTTTT	CASSPVGPPDTGELFF	NA	NA	TRBJ2-2	TRBV4-2
TGTGCCAGCAGCTCTCAGGCTAGCGGGGCTCACGAGCAGTACTTC	CASSSQASGAHEQYF	TRBD2	few	TRBJ2-7	TRBV7-9
TGTGCCAGTCGTGGGACAGGGGTTAACACCGGGGAGCTGTTTTTT	CASRGTGVNTGELFF	TRBD1	NA	TRBJ2-2	TRBV7-8
TGTGCCACCAGCAGACAGGAGAGGGGAAACACCATATATTTT	CATSRQERGNTIYF	NA	NA	TRBJ1-3	TRBV15
TGTGCCAGCAGCCAAGATCAGGGGACAGGGACTGGGGCCAACGTCCTGACTTTC	CASSQDQGTGTGANVLTF	TRBD1	many	TRBJ2-6	TRBV4-2
TGTGCCACCAGTGAATACGCGGGGGCCCCTACGCAGTTCTTC	CATSEYAGAPTQFF	NA	few	TRBJ2-1	TRBV24-1
TGTGCCAGCAGCTCGGGACCCGCGAATTCACCCCTCCACTTT	CASSSGPANSPLHF	NA	NA	TRBJ1-6	TRBV5-6
TGTGCCAGCAGCTTAGGGGGGAGACCCGGGATCGGCTACACCTTC	CASSLGGRPGIGYTF	NA	NA	TRBJ1-2	TRBV11-2
TGTGCCAGCAGCCCCGGGACTAGCGGGGTCCAGGGGTATTTT	CASSPGTSGVQGYF	NA	few	TRBJ2-3	TRBV3-2
TGCAGCGTCCTGGGACTAGCGGGGGGGCTTAGTGAGACCCAGTACTTC	CSVLGLAGGLSETQYF	TRBD2	NA	TRBJ2-5	TRBV29-1
TGTGCCAGCAGCTTAAAGGGGGCACAGAGCTCCTACGAGCAGTACTTC	CASSLKGAQSSYEQYF	TRBD1	few	TRBJ2-7	TRBV11-2
TGTGCCAGCAGCTCAAATAGCGGGGGGACAGATACGCAGTATTTT	CASSSNSGGTDTQYF	TRBD2	many	TRBJ2-3	TRBV11-2
TGTGCCAGCAGTGCGGGGTGGTCCGGACCGCTAATCTACGAGCAGTACTTC	CASSAGWSGPLIYEQYF	NA	many	TRBJ2-7	TRBV6-4
TGTGCCAGCAGCTTAATCGGACAGGGAGGTTCTGGAAACACCATATATTTT	CASSLIGQGGSGNTIYF	TRBD1	few	TRBJ1-3	TRBV7-9
TGCGCCAGCAGCCAAGATCAGGCCTATGGCTACACCTTC	CASSQDQAYGYTF	NA	NA	TRBJ1-2	TRBV4-3
TGTGCCAGCAGGACTAGCGGGGGAATAGATACGCAGTATTTT	CASRTSGGIDTQYF	TRBD2	NA	TRBJ2-3	TRBV12-3/TRBV12-4
TGTGCCAGCAGCTCCGACAATGAGCAGTTCTTC	CASSSDNEQFF	NA	many	TRBJ2-1	TRBV7-9
TGCGCCAGCAGCCTTGAGGGGTCCCCAGGGGGACCAACCGGGGAGCTGTTTTTT	CASSLEGSPGGPTGELFF	TRBD1	many	TRBJ2-2	TRBV4-1
TGTGCCAGCAGCCTACTTCCGGGGGAGAGTGAAAAACTGTTTTTT	CASSLLPGESEKLFF	NA	NA	TRBJ1-4	TRBV11-3
TGTGCCAGTAGTCCAGGGGTACCCGGAGAACAGCCCCAGCATTTT	CASSPGVPGEQPQHF	NA	NA	TRBJ1-5	TRBV19
TGTGCCAGCAAACAGGGGTGGGACACAGATACGCAGTATTTT	CASKQGWDTDTQYF	TRBD1	many	TRBJ2-3	TRBV5-4
TGCGCCAGCAGAGGAGGATATATGAACACTGAAGCTTTCTTT	CASRGGYMNTEAFF	NA	few	TRBJ1-1	TRBV5-1
TGTGCCATCAGTGCCCCGGGGTCCCTGGAGGAGCAGTATTTT	CAISAPGSLEEQYF	NA	many	TRBJ2-3	TRBV10-3
TGTGCCAGCAGTTACGGTAGCCCGCGGGAGACCCAGTACTTC	CASSYGSPRETQYF	NA	NA	TRBJ2-5	TRBV6-5